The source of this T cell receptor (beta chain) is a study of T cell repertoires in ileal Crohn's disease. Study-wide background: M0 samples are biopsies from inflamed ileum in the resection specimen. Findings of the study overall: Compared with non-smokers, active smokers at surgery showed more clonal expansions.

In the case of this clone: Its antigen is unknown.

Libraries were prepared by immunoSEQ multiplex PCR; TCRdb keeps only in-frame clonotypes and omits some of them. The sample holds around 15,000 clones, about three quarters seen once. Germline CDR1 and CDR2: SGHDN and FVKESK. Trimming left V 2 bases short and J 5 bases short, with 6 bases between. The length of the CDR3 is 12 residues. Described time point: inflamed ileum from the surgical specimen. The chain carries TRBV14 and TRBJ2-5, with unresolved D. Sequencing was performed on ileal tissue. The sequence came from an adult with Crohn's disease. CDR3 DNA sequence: TGTGCCAGCAGCCAAACAAGGGAGACCCAGTACTTC. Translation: CASSQTRETQYF.